This T cell receptor beta chain stems from a study of follicular helper T cells after annual influenza vaccination. The CDR3 is 13 residues long. The V gene lost 6 bases and the J gene lost 2 bases, with 11 bases spanning the gap. CDR1 is MNHNS and CDR2 is SASEGT in the germline V gene. Regarding the study as a whole: Rare clonotypes were missed; only about 8.5-21% of cells gave TCRB.

The time point was: 2015-2016 season, pre-vaccination. Community-dwelling subjects without influenza vaccination in the prior 6 months were enrolled. Vaccine contraindications, substance abuse, HIV/AIDS, active malignancy and active illness excluded donors. Sorted cTfh were non-naive CD4+CXCR5+PD-1+, either ICOS+CD38+ or ICOS-CD38-. TCRdb keeps only in-frame clones here, not all; method: immunoSEQ multiplex PCR. The table has 800 to 1,000 clones, approximately 80% seen once. Concerning this clone itself: Its antigen is not identified.

The chain joins TRBV6-1 to TRBJ2-7; D unclear. Sequences were derived from CXCR5+ CD38+ circulating T follicular helper cells from blood, sampled on the day of influenza vaccination. Noted subset: circulating Tfh, non-naive CD4+CXCR5+PD-1+ (ICOS+CD38+ or ICOS-CD38-). This TCR came from an adult who received the influenza vaccine. The CDR3 protein is CASSQMAAYEQYF. For the CDR3, the DNA is TGTGCCAGCAGCCAAATGGCGGCCTACGAGCAGTACTTC.